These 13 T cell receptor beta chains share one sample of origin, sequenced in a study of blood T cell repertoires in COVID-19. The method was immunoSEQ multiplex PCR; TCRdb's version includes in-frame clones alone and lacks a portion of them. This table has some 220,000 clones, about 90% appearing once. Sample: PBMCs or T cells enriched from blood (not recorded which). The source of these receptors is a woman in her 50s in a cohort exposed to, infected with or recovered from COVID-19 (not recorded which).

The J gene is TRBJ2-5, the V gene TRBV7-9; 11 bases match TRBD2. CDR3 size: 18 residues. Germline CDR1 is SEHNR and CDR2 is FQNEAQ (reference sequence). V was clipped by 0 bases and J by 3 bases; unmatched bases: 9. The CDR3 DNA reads TGTGCCAGCAGCTTAGCCTTAGCGGGGGGGCCAGGCGAAGAGACCCAGTACTTC. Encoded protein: CASSLALAGGPGEETQYF.

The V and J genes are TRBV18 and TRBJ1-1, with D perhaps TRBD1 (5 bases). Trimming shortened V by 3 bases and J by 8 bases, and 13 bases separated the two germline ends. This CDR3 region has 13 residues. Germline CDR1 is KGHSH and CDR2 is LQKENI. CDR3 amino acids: CASSPSTDPEAFF. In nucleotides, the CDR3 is TGTGCCAGCTCACCCTCGACAGACCCCGAAGCTTTCTTT.

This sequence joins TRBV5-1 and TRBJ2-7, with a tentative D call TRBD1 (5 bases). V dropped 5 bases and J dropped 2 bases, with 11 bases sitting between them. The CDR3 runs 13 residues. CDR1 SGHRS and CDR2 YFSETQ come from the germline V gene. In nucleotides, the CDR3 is TGCGCCAGCAGGCAGGGTCAAGCCTACGAGCAGTACTTC. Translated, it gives CASRQGQAYEQYF.

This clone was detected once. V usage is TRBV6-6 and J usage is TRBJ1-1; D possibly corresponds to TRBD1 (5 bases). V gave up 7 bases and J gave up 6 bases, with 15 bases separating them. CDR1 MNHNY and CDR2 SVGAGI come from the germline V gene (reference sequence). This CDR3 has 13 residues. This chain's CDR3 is CASNQVRGAEAFF. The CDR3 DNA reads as TGTGCCAGCAACCAGGTCCGGGGGGCTGAAGCTTTCTTT.

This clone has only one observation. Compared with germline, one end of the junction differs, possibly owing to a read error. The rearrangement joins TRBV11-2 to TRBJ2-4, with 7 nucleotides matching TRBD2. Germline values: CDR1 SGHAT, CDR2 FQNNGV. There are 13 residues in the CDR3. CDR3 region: CASSPGGAGSGNF. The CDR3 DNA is TGTGCCAGCAGCCCGGGGGGTGCGGGGTCGGGGAACTTC.

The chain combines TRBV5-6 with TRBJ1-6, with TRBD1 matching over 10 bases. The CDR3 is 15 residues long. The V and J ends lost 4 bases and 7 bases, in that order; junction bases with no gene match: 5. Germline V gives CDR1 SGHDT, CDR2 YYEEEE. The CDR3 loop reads CASSRPGQGNSPLHF. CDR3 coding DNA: TGTGCCAGCAGCCGACCGGGACAGGGGAATTCACCCCTCCACTTT.

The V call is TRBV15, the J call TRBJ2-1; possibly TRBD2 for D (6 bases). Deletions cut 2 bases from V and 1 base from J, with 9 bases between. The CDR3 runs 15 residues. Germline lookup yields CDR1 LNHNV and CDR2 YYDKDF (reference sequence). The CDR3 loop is CATSRSRGSYNEQFF. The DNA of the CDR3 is TGTGCCACCAGCAGATCGCGGGGTTCCTACAATGAGCAGTTCTTC.

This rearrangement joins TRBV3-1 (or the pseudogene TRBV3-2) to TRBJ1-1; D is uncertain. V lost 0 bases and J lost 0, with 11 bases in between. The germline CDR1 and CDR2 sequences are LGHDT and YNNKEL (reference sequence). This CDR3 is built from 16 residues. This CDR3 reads CASSQDRGVLNTEAFF. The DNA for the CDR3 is TGTGCCAGCAGCCAAGATCGAGGAGTATTGAACACTGAAGCTTTCTTT.

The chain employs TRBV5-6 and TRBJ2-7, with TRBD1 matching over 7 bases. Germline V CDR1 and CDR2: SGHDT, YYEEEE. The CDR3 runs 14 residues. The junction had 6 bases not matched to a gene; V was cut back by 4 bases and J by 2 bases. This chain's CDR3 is CASSLGQVPYEQYF. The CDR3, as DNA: TGTGCCAGCAGCCTCGGACAGGTCCCCTACGAGCAGTACTTC.

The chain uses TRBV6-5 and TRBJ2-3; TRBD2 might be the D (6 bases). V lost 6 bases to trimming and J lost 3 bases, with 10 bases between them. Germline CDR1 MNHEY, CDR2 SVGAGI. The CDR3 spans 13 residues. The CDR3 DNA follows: TGTGCCAGCAGGTGGGGGGTGACAGATACGCAGTATTTT. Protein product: CASRWGVTDTQYF.

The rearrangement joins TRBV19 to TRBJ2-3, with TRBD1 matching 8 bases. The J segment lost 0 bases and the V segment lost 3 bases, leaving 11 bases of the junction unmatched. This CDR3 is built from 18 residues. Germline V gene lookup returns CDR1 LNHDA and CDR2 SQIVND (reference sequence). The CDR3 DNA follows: TGTGCCAGTAGTATGAATCTAAACCGGGACAGGAGCACAGATACGCAGTATTTT. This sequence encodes CASSMNLNRDRSTDTQYF.

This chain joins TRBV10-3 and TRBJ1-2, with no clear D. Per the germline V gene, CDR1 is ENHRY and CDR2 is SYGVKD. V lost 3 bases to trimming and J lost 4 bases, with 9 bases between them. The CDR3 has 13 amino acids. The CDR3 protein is CAISENSLYGYTF. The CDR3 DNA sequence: TGTGCCATCAGTGAAAACAGTCTCTATGGCTACACCTTC.

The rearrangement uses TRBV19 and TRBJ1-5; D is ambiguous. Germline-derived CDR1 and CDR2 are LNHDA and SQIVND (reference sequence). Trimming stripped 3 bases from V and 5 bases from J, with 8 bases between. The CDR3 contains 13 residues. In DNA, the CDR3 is TGTGCCAGTAGTATTGACATCTATCAGCCCCAGCATTTT. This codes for CASSIDIYQPQHF.